This T cell receptor beta chain was obtained from a study of blood T cell repertoires in COVID-19. This CDR3 spans 14 amino acids. Germline lookup yields CDR1 LNHDA and CDR2 SQIVND (reference sequence). V shed 6 bases and J 8 bases; nucleotides not matched to a gene: 8. Sequencing was performed with immunoSEQ multiplex PCR; in TCRdb, only in-frame clones are kept and a portion is missing. In the table there are 200,000 to 250,000 clones, around 82% of which are singletons. The sample consisted of peripheral blood. The sequence derives from a human donor in a cohort sampled during active COVID-19. The chain combines TRBV19 with TRBJ2-2, with 8 bases aligning to TRBD1. The CDR3 DNA reads as TGTGCCAGTAGCCGTCAGGGGGCGAGAGGGGAGCTGTTTTTT. The encoded protein is CASSRQGARGELFF.